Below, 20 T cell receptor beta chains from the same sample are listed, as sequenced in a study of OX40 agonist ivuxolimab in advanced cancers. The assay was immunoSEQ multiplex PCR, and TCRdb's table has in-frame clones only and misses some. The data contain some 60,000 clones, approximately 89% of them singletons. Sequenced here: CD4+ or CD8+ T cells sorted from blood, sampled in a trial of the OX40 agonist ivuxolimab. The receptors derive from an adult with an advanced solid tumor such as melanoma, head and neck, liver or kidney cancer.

CDR3 loop: CASSRRAPASSYNSPLHF. CDR3 coding DNA: TGTGCCAGCAGTCGCCGGGCGCCCGCTTCCTCCTATAATTCACCCCTCCACTTT. V and J are TRBV27 and TRBJ1-6; D ambiguous. Germline loops: CDR1 MNHEY, CDR2 SMNVEV (reference sequence). The CDR3 contains 18 residues. The germline V and J ends were trimmed by 5 bases and 0 bases, with 17 bases remaining between them.

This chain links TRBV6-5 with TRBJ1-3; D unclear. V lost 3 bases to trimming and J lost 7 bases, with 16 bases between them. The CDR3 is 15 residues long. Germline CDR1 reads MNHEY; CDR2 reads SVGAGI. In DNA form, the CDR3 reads TGTGCCAGCAGTTATTCGGGTGAAAGAGGGAACACCATATATTTT. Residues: CASSYSGERGNTIYF.

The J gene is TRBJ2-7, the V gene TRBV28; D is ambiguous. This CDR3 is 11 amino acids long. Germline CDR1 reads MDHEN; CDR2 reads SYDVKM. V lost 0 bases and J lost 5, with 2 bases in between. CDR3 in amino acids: CASSLWDEQYF. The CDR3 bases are TGTGCCAGCAGTTTATGGGACGAGCAGTACTTC.

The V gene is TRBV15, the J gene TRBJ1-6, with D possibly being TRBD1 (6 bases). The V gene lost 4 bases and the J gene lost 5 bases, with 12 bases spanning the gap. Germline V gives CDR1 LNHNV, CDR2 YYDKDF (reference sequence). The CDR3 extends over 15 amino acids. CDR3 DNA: TGTGCCACCAGCAAAGAGGGGGGGGATAATTCACCCCTCCACTTT. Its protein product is CATSKEGGDNSPLHF.

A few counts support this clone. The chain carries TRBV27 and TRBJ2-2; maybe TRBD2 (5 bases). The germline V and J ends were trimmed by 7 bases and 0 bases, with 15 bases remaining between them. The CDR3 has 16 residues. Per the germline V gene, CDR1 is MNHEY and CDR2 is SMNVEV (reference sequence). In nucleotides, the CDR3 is TGTGCCAGCATCCCTTGGACTGGTCCGAACACCGGGGAGCTGTTTTTT. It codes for CASIPWTGPNTGELFF.

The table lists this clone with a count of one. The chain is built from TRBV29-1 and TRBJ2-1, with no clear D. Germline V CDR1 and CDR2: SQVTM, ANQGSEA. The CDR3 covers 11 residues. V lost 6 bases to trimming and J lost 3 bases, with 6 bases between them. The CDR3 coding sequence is TGCAGCGTGGCGAACTACAATGAGCAGTTCTTC. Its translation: CSVANYNEQFF.

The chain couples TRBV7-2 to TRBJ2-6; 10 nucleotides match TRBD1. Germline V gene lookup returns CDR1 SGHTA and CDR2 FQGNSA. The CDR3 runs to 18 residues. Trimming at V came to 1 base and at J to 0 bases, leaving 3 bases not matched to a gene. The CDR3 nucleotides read TGTGCCAGCAGCTTAGTGTGGACAGGGGGCTCTGGGGCCAACGTCCTGACTTTC. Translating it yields CASSLVWTGGSGANVLTF.

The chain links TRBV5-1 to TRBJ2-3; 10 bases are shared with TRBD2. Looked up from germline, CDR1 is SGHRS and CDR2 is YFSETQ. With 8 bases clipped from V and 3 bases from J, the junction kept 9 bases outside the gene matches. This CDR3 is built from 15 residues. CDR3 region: CASRVAGGVTDTQYF. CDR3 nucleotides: TGCGCCAGTAGAGTAGCGGGAGGAGTGACAGATACGCAGTATTTT.

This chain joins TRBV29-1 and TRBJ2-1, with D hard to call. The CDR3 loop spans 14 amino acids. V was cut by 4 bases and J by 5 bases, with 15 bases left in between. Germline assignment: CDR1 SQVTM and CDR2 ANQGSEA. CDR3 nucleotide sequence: TGCAGCGTTGTAGAATTAGGTAGGAACAATGAGCAGTTCTTC. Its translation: CSVVELGRNNEQFF.

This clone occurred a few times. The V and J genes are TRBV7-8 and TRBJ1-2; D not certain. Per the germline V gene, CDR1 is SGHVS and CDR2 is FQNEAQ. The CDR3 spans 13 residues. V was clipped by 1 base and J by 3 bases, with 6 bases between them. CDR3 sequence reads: CASSLGHDYGYTF. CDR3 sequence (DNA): TGTGCCAGCAGCTTAGGGCATGACTATGGCTACACCTTC.

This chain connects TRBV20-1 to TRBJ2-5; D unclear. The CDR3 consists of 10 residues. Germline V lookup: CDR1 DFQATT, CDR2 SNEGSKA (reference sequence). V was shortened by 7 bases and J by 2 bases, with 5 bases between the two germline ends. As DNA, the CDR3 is TGCAGTGTTCCGCAAGAGACCCAGTACTTC. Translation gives CSVPQETQYF.

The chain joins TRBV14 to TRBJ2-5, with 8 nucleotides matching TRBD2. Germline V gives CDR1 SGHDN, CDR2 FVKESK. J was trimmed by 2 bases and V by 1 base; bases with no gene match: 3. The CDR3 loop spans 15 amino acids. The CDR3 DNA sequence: TGTGCCAGCAGCCAAGTCGGGGGGGCACAAGAGACCCAGTACTTC. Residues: CASSQVGGAQETQYF. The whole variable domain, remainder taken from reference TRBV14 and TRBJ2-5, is EAGVTQFPSHSVIEKGQTVTLRCDPISGHDNLYWYRRVMGKEIKFLLHFVKESKQDESGMPNNRFLAERTGGTYSTLKVQPAELEDSGVYFCASSQVGGAQETQYFGPGTRLLVL.

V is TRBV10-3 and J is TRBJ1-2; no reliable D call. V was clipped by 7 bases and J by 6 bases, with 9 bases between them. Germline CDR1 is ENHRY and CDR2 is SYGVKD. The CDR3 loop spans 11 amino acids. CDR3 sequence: CAITSGDGYTF. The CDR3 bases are TGTGCCATCACTTCCGGGGATGGCTACACCTTC.

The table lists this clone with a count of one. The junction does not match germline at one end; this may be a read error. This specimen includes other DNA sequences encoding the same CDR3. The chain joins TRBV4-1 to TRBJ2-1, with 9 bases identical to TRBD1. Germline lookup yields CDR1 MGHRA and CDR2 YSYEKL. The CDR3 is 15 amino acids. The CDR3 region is CASSQRDRAGSEQFF. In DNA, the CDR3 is TGCGCCAGCAGCCAACGGGACAGGGCTGGGAGTGAGCAATTCTTC.

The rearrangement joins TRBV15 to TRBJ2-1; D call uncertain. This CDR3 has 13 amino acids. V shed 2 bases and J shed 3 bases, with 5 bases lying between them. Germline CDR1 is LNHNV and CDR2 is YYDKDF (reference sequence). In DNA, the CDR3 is TGTGCCACCAGCAGAACCAGCTACAATGAGCAGTTCTTC. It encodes CATSRTSYNEQFF.

In DNA form, the CDR3 reads TGTGCCAGCGCGGGGGGCCCGGGCACCGGGGAGCTGTTTTTT. As protein: CASAGGPGTGELFF. The chain couples TRBV6-4 to TRBJ2-2, with 8 bases fitting TRBD2. CDR1 is MRHNA, CDR2 SNTAGT, per germline. The V and J ends lost 8 bases and 4 bases, in that order; junction bases with no gene match: 6. The CDR3 extends over 14 amino acids.

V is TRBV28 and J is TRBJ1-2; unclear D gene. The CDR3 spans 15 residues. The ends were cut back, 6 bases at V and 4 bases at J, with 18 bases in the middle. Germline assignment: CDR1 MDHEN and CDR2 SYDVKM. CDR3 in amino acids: CASSRLGGFGYGYTF. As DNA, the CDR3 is TGTGCCAGCAGCCGCCTAGGCGGGTTCGGCTATGGCTACACCTTC.

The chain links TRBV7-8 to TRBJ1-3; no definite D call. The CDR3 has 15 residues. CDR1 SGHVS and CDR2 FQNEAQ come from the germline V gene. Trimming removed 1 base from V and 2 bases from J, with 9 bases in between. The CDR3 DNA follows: TGTGCCAGCAGCTTAGATACGGTTCCTGGAAACACCATATATTTT. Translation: CASSLDTVPGNTIYF.

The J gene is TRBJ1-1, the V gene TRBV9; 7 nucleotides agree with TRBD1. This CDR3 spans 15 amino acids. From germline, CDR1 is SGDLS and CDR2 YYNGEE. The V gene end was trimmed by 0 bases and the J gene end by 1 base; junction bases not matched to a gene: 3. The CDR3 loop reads CASSVEGAGNTEAFF. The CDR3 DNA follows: TGTGCCAGCAGCGTAGAGGGGGCAGGGAACACTGAAGCTTTCTTT.

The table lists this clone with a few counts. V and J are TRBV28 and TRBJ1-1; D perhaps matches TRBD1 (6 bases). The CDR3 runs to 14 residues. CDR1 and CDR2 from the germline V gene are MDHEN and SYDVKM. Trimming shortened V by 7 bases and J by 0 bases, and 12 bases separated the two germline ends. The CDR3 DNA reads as TGTGCCAGCACCGGGGGCCCCATGAACACTGAAGCTTTCTTT. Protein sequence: CASTGGPMNTEAFF.